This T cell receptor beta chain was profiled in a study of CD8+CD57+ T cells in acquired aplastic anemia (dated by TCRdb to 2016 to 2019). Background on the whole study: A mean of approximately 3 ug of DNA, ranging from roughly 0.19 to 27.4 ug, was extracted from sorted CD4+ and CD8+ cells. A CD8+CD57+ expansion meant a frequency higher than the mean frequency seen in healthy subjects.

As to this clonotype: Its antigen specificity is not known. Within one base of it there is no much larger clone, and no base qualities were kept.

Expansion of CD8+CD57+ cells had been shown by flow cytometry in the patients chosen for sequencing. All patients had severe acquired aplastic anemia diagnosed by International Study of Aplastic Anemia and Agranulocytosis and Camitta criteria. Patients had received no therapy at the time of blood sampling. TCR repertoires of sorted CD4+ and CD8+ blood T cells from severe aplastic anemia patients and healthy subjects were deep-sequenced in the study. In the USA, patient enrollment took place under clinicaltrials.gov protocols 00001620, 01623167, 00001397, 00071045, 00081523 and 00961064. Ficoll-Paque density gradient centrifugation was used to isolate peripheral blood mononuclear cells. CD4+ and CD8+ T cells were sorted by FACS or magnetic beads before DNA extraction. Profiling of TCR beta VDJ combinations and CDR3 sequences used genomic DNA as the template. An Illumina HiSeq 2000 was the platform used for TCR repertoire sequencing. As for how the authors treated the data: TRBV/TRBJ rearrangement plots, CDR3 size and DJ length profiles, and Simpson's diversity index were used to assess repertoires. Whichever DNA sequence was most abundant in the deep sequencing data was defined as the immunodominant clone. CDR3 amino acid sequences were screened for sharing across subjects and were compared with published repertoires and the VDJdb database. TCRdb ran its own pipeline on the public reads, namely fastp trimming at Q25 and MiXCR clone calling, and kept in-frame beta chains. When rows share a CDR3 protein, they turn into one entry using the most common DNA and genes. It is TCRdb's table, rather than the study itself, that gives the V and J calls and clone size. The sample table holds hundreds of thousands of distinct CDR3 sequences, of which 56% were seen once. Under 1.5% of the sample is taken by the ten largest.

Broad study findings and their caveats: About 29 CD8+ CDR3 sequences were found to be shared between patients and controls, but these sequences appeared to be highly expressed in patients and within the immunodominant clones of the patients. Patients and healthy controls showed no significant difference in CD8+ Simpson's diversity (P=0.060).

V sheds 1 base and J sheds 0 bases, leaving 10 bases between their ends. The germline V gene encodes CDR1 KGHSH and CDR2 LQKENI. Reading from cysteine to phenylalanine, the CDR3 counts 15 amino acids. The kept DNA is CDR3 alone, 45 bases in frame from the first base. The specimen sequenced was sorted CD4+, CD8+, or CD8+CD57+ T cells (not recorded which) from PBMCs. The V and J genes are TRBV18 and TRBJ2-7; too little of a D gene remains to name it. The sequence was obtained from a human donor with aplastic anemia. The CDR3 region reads CASSPLPDPSYEQYF. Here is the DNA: TGTGCCAGCTCACCACTGCCCGACCCCTCCTACGAGCAGTACTTC.